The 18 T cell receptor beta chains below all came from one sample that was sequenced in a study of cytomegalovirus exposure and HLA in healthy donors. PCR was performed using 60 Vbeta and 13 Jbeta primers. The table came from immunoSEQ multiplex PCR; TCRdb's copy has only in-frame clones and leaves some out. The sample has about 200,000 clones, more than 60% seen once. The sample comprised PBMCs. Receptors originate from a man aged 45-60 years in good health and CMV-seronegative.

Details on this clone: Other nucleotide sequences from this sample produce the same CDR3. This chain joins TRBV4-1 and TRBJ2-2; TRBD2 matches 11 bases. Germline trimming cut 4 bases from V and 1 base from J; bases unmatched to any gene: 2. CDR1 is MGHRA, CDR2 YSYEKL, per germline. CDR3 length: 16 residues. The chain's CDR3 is CASSPLAGGNTGELFF. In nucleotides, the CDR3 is TGCGCCAGCAGCCCGCTAGCGGGAGGGAACACCGGGGAGCTGTTTTTT.

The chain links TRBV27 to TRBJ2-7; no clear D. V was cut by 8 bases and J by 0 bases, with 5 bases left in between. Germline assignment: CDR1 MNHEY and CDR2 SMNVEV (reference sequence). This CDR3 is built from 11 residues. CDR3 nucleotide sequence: TGTGCCAGCGGGCTCTCCTACGAGCAGTACTTC. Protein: CASGLSYEQYF.

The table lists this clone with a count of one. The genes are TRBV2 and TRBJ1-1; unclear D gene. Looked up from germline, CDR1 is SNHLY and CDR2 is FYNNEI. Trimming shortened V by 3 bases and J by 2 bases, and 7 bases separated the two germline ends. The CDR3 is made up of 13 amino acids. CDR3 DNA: TGTGCCAGCAGTGAGGGCCCAAACACTGAAGCTTTCTTT. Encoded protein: CASSEGPNTEAFF.

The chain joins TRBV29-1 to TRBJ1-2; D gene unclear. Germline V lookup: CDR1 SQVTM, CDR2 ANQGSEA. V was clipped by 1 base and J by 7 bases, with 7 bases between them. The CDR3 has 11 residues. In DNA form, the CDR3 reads TGCAGCGTTGAAGCTGACTTTGGCTACACCTTC. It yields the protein CSVEADFGYTF.

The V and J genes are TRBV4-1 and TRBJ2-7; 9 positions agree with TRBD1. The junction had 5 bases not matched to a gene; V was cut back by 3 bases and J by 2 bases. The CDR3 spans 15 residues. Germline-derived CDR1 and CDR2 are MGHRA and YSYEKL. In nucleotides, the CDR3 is TGCGCCAGCAGCCAGGGACAGGGAATTGCCTACGAGCAGTACTTC. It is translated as CASSQGQGIAYEQYF.

CDR3 protein: CASSKGQGPDTQYF. CDR3 nucleotide sequence: TGTGCCAGCAGCAAAGGACAGGGTCCAGATACGCAGTATTTT. J is TRBJ2-3 and V is TRBV5-4; 8 bases match TRBD1. Germline trimming cut 4 bases from V and 4 bases from J; bases unmatched to any gene: 5. The CDR3 is 14 amino acids. Per the germline V gene, CDR1 is SGHNT and CDR2 is YYREEE (reference sequence).

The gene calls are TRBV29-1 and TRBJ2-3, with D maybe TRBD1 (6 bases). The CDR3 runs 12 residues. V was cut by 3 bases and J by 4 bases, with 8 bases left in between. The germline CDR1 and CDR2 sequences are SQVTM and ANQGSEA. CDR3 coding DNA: TGCAGCGTTGACAGGGGCCCAGATACGCAGTATTTT. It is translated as CSVDRGPDTQYF.

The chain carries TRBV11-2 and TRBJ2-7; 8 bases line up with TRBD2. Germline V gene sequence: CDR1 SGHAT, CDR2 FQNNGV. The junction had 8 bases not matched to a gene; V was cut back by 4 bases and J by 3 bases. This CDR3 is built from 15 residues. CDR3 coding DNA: TGTGCCAGCAGCTCCCTGGGAGCGGGAGACTACGAGCAGTACTTC. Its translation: CASSSLGAGDYEQYF.

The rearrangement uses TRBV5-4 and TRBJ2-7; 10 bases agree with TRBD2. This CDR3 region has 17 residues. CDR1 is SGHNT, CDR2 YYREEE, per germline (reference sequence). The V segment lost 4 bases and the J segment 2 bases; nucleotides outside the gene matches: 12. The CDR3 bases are TGTGCCAGCAGCCATGGAGGAACGGGACTAGCGACCTACGAGCAGTACTTC. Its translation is CASSHGGTGLATYEQYF.

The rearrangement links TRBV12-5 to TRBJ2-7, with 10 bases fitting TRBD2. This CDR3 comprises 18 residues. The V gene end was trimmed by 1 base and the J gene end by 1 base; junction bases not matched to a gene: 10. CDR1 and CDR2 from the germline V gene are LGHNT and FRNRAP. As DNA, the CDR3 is TGTGCTAGTGGTTTGGAGAAGGGCAAGCGGGAGGGGTCCTACGAGCAGTACTTC. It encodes CASGLEKGKREGSYEQYF.

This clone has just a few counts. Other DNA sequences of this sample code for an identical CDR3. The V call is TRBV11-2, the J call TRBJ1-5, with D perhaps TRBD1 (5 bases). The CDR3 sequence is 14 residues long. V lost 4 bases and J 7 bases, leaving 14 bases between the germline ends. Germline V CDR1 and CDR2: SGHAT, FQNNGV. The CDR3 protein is CASSSRQGGQPQHF. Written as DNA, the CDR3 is TGTGCCAGCAGCTCACGTCAGGGAGGACAGCCCCAGCATTTT.

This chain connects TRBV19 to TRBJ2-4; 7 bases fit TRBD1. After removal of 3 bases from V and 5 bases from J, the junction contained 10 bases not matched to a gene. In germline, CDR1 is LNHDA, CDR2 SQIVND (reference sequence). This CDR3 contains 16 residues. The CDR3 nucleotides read TGTGCCAGTAGTATCCTTACCGGGACAGCGGAAAACATTCAGTACTTC. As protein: CASSILTGTAENIQYF.

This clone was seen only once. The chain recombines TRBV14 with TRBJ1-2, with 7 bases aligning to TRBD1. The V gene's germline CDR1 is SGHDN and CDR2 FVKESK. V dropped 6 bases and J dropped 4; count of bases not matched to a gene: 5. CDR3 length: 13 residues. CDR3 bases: TGTGCCAGCAGGGGACAGTTTGGCTATGGCTACACCTTC. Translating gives CASRGQFGYGYTF.

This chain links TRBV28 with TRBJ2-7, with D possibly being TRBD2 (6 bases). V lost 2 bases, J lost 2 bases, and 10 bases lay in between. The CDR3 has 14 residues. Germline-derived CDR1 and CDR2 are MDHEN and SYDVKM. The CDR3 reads CASSLRGRPYEQYF. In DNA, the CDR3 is TGTGCCAGCAGTTTACGTGGGAGGCCCTACGAGCAGTACTTC.

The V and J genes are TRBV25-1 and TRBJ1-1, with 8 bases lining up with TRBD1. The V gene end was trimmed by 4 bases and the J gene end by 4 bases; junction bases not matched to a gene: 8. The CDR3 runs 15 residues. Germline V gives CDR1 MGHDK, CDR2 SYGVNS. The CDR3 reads CASSGQGAPSTEAFF. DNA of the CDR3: TGTGCCAGCAGTGGTCAGGGGGCGCCAAGCACTGAAGCTTTCTTT.

The CDR3 nucleotides are TGTGCCAGCAGTTGGACCGGGAAAAAGGATGAAAAACTGTTTTTT. This sequence encodes CASSWTGKKDEKLFF. The V and J genes are TRBV28 and TRBJ1-4; the D is unclear. The germline V gene encodes CDR1 MDHEN and CDR2 SYDVKM. The CDR3 has 15 residues. The V gene lost 4 bases and the J gene lost 6 bases, with 15 bases spanning the gap.

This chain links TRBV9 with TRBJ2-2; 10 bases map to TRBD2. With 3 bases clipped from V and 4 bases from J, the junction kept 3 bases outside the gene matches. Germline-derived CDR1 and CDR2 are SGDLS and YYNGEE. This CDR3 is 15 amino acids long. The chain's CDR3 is CASSGQRGGTGELFF. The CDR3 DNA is TGTGCCAGCAGCGGTCAGCGGGGGGGCACCGGGGAGCTGTTTTTT.

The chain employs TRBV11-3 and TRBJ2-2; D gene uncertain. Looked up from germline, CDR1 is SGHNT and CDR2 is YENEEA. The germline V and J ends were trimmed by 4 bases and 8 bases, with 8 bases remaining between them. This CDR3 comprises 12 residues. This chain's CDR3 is CASSSPVGELFF. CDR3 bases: TGTGCCAGCAGCTCCCCCGTGGGGGAGCTGTTTTTT. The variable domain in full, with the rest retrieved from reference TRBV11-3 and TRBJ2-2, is EAGVVQSPRYKIIEKKQPVAFWCNPISGHNTLYWYLQNLGQGPELLIRYENEEAVDDSQLPKDRFSAERLKGVDSTLKIQPAELGDSAVYLCASSSPVGELFFGEGSRLTVL.